Detailed here is one TCR beta chain. The antigen is unknown. The data are from a study of T cells in localized non-small cell lung cancer. Study findings and constraints: Uninvolved adjacent lung showed the highest T cell clonality, exceeding tumor. Sequencing, confined to only one tumor region, leaves heterogeneity possible.

Germline assignment: CDR1 GTSNPN and CDR2 SVGIG (reference sequence). The CDR3 sequence is 15 residues long. V lost 2 bases, J lost 5 bases, and 13 bases lay in between. Clones were sequenced by immunoSEQ multiplex PCR, and TCRdb holds only the in-frame ones, with some missing. This sample has roughly 38,000 clones; around 90% occur once, and the top ten carry about 3.5%. The J gene is TRBJ1-6, the V gene TRBV30; perhaps TRBD1 as D (5 bases). The sequencing used peripheral blood, collected before any cancer treatment. The TCR sequence derives from a man aged 18 to 49 with stage I lung adenocarcinoma. The CDR3 sequence is CAWSRRDLNNSPLHF. The CDR3, as DNA: TGTGCCTGGAGTCGGAGGGACCTTAATAATTCACCCCTCCACTTT.